The following is a T cell receptor (beta chain) sequence with its context. This CDR3 is also generated by other DNA sequences in the sample. These data come from a study of blood T cell repertoires in COVID-19. Looking at the study overall: Sites across the United States, Italy and Spain contributed samples from acute and convalescent COVID-19. T cells, B-cell-depleted T cells, or PBMCs supplied cDNA or gDNA.

CDR3 size: 15 residues. V lost 2 bases and J lost 0; bases outside the gene matches: 2. CDR1 and CDR2 from the germline V gene are SGDLS and YYNGEE. Under the authors' procedure: Cell counts per sample came from amplifying reference gene primers. Sequenced by immunoSEQ multiplex PCR; TCRdb stores in-frame clones only, minus some. V and J calls and clone size are those listed in that table; D and trimming were worked out from the DNA. The sample lists about 360,000 clones; around nine tenths were seen once. The V and J genes are TRBV9 and TRBJ1-3; the match to TRBD1 covers 7 bases. The origin of this receptor is a human donor in a cohort sampled during active COVID-19. The material sequenced was peripheral blood. CDR3: CASSVQGDSGNTIYF. The DNA of the CDR3 is TGTGCCAGCAGCGTCCAGGGGGACTCTGGAAACACCATATATTTT. The full variable domain, its missing parts supplied by reference TRBV9 and TRBJ1-3, is DSGVTQTPKHLITATGQRVTLRCSPRSGDLSVYWYQQSLDQGLQFLIQYYNGEERAKGNILERFSAQQFPDLHSELNLSSLELGDSALYFCASSVQGDSGNTIYFGEGSWLTVV.